This T cell receptor (beta chain) was sequenced for a study of blood T cell repertoires in COVID-19. Here immunoSEQ multiplex PCR was the method, and the copy in TCRdb shows in-frame clones only, minus some. The sample lists approximately 100,000 clones, 85% occurring once. V was pared by 0 bases and J by 11 bases, with 16 bases between. In germline, CDR1 is MNHEY, CDR2 SMNVEV (reference sequence). This CDR3 has 15 amino acids. The V call is TRBV27, the J call TRBJ2-2; TRBD1 might be the D (6 bases). The source of this sequence is a human donor in a cohort sampled during active COVID-19. The sample was peripheral blood. The CDR3 protein is CASSLSGAGHSELFF. The CDR3 DNA sequence: TGTGCCAGCAGTTTATCGGGGGCTGGTCACTCCGAGCTGTTTTTT.